This T cell receptor beta chain was documented in a study of Ad26.COV2.S vaccination and SARS-CoV-2 variants. In regard to this clone: Its antigen is currently unknown.

Treatment reported: roughly 19 received Ad26.COV2.S at low or high dose, single or two shots; about five received placebo; per-sample allocation not given. Samples were taken on day 63 after the first vaccine or placebo injection. Using immunoSEQ multiplex PCR, the repertoire was profiled, and TCRdb retains in-frame clones only, with some absent. The table has about 440,000 clones, around 91% seen once. Study outcomes and limitations: Reports say spike-specific CD8+ and CD4+ T cell responses covered substantial breadth after vaccination. Those who received the vaccine showed greater spike-specific TCR breadth than those given placebo.

The CDR3 loop spans 15 amino acids. Trimming removed 2 bases from V and 7 bases from J; junction bases left unmatched: 5. Germline V gives CDR1 MNHEY, CDR2 SVGAGI. The TCR originated in a person aged 18-65 years who received the Ad26.COV2.S COVID-19 vaccine or a placebo. The chain carries TRBV6-5 and TRBJ2-1; 10 positions match TRBD1. Source: peripheral blood, taken in a trial of Ad26.COV2.S vaccine versus placebo. CDR3 coding DNA: TGTGCCAGCAGTTACAGGACAGGGGGTGTAAATGAGCAGTTCTTC. Protein sequence: CASSYRTGGVNEQFF.